Listed below are T cell receptor beta chains from one sample, sequenced in a study of blood T cell repertoires in COVID-19. Method: immunoSEQ multiplex PCR; TCRdb's copy keeps in-frame clones and lacks some. Of some 180,000 clones detected, approximately 80% appear once; the ten largest clones hold 6.5% to 9%. Sequencing input: peripheral blood. These receptors originate from a woman aged 40 to 49 with COVID-19, enrolled during active disease. CDR3s include the opening cysteine and the closing phenylalanine or tryptophan. D genes are given only for firm matches. Expanded clones get a size class; other rows say once, few or many, or leave the size out.

len	v_gene	j_gene	abundance	d_gene	CDR3aa	CDR3nt
12	TRBV5-1	TRBJ1-2	NA	TRBD1	CASSPQGEGYTF	TGCGCCAGCAGCCCCCAGGGGGAAGGCTACACCTTC
17	TRBV3-1/TRBV3-2	TRBJ1-2	NA	TRBD1	CASSQGAWTGSGYGYTF	TGTGCCAGCAGCCAAGGAGCGTGGACAGGGTCTGGCTATGGCTACACCTTC
19	TRBV9	TRBJ1-6	NA	TRBD1	CASGSSGTGFNLVNSPLHF	TGTGCCAGCGGATCATCCGGGACAGGGTTTAATCTCGTTAATTCACCCCTCCACTTT
11	TRBV6-5	TRBJ1-3	NA	NA	CASSGRNTIYF	TGTGCCAGTTCAGGAAGAAACACCATATATTTT
12	TRBV5-6	TRBJ1-2	NA	NA	CASSPRGDGYTF	TGTGCCAGCAGCCCGCGGGGGGATGGCTACACCTTC
20	TRBV21-1	TRBJ2-2	NA	NA	CASSKKGREDITFLTGELFF	TGTGCCAGCAGCAAAAAAGGACGCGAGGACATAACATTTCTAACCGGGGAGCTGTTTTTT
15	TRBV11-3	TRBJ2-2	NA	NA	CASSGRTGVTGELFF	TGTGCCAGCAGCGGTAGGACGGGGGTTACCGGGGAGCTGTTTTTT
15	TRBV29-1	TRBJ2-1	few	TRBD1	CSQNSPGQGANEQFF	TGCAGCCAGAATTCCCCGGGACAGGGAGCGAATGAGCAGTTCTTC
16	TRBV19	TRBJ2-1	NA	TRBD2	CASSRTSGGTYNEQFF	TGTGCCAGTAGCAGGACTAGCGGGGGTACCTACAATGAGCAGTTCTTC
13	TRBV3-1/TRBV3-2	TRBJ1-5	NA	NA	CASSQTGNQPQHF	TGTGCCAGCAGCCAGACAGGTAATCAGCCCCAGCATTTT
16	TRBV7-7	TRBJ2-1	NA	TRBD2	CASSLASGRALGEQFF	TGTGCTAGCAGCTTAGCTAGCGGGAGGGCCTTGGGTGAGCAGTTCTTC
14	TRBV6-5	TRBJ1-1	NA	TRBD1	CASIYRGGSTEAFF	TGTGCCAGCATTTACAGGGGCGGGAGCACTGAAGCTTTCTTT
16	TRBV7-9	TRBJ2-6	NA	TRBD2	CASSLLAGVGANVLTF	TGTGCCAGCAGCTTACTAGCGGGAGTTGGGGCCAACGTCCTGACTTTC
15	TRBV5-1	TRBJ2-3	NA	NA	CASSLWQGSTDTQYF	TGCGCCAGCAGCTTATGGCAGGGTAGCACAGATACGCAGTATTTT
12	TRBV27	TRBJ2-1	NA	NA	CASSLSGVRQFF	TGTGCCAGCAGTTTATCCGGAGTACGGCAGTTCTTC
14	TRBV19	TRBJ1-2	NA	TRBD1	CASRRDSLTYGYTF	TGTGCCAGTAGGAGGGACAGTCTCACTTATGGCTACACCTTC
15	TRBV5-6	TRBJ1-1	once	NA	CASSSTGSHLPEAFF	TGTGCCAGCAGCTCTACAGGGTCTCATCTGCCTGAAGCTTTCTTT
15	TRBV5-1	TRBJ2-3	NA	NA	CASSHGGDSTDTQYF	TGCGCCAGCAGTCACGGCGGGGACAGCACAGATACGCAGTATTTT